This T cell receptor beta chain was recovered during a study of T cells in Graves' hyperthyroidism and ophthalmopathy (dated by TCRdb to 2018 to 2020). General notes on the study: Peripheral blood was collected at initial diagnosis, before any treatment. A discovery cohort of around 100 patients, 43 with Graves' ophthalmopathy and 57 with stable Graves' hyperthyroidism, was used to find distinguishing TCR V-J signatures. TCR Vbeta CDR3 sequencing of some 140 peripheral blood samples (43 ophthalmopathy, about 75 hyperthyroidism and roughly 17 progressor patients) is reported in the paper. The study also compared thyroid tissue and blood T-cell repertoires from five or six Graves' hyperthyroidism patients. After blood sampling, hyperthyroidism patients were treated with methimazole at a starting dose of 30 mg daily, and ophthalmopathy patients were treated with high-dose intravenous methylprednisolone. Prospective prediction of ophthalmopathy was tested in an independent validation cohort consisting of fewer than 20 hyperthyroidism patients and some 17 patients who later progressed to ophthalmopathy. The roughly 100 discovery patients were randomly split 7:3 into training and test sets.

The TCR beta CDR3 regions were amplified from the RNA transcripts. The first round of RT-PCR for the TCR CDR3 was performed with the HTBI primer set and the Qiagen OneStep RT-PCR kit. A second multiplex PCR round built the libraries, followed by size selection and purification. Sequencing of the libraries was done on an Illumina HiSeq2000 using paired-end 100 bp reads. Regarding the original processing steps: SOAPnuke was used to process the raw data, with reads discarded if the reads contained adapters or uncalled bases, had a mean Phred below 15, or lacked an exact constant-primer or identifier match. High-quality paired reads were merged with COPE v1.2.5, and unique nucleotide sequences were defined as clonotypes. MiTCR v1.1 was used to align the clonotypes against IMGT TRBV, TRBD and TRBJ reference segments. The analysis included only V-J combinations with a frequency above 0.0001, which together covered around 99% of the repertoires. A TCS score was defined as the ratio of F50 (clonal expansion) to E x V (chaos), with BLOSUM62-based TCRdist applied between CDR3 peptides within each V-J. Welch's t-statistics and random forest reduced around 550 V-J features to roughly 13, which were used in a naive Bayes classifier (R e1071). TCRdb's own reprocessing of the public reads used fastp at Q25 and MiXCR and kept productive beta chains. Each record represents a unique CDR3 protein, reported with the most common genes and DNA among its rows. It is TCRdb's table, rather than the study itself, that gives the V and J calls and clone size. This sample comprises around 390,000 distinct CDR3 sequences, 14% of them detected only once. The ten top clones hold 20% of the sample.

V gives up 5 bases and J gives up 5 bases, and the segment between their germline ends measures 12 bases. Reading the germline V gene gives CDR1 SGHTA and CDR2 FQGNSA. The CDR3 goes from the cysteine to the phenylalanine over 13 residues. The sequence is cut down to CDR3 DNA, 39 bases in frame from base 1. Moderately to severely active disease, a Clinical Activity Score of at least 3, a NOSPECS grade of at least 4, and a duration under 3 months were present in ophthalmopathy patients. The study excluded patients with uncontrolled infections, other autoimmune diseases, pregnancy or lactation. Diagnoses relied on clinical symptoms, serum thyroxine and TRAb, thyroid ultrasound and orbital computed tomography. PBMCs were separated from 8 to 10 ml of fresh peripheral blood using Ficoll-Paque density gradient centrifugation. Total RNA was extracted with Trizol reagent, and quality was checked on an Agilent 2100 Bioanalyzer.

This clonotype has at least ten counts. Its target antigen remains unknown. Within one base of it there is no much larger clone, and no base qualities were kept. The paper's findings and limits, for the study overall: A 13 V-J signature model separated ophthalmopathy from stable hyperthyroidism, with 87.88% sensitivity and approximately 81% specificity in cross-validation and 80%/75% in testing. In validation, the model predicted progression to ophthalmopathy with over 60% sensitivity and 72% to 85% specificity, a median of about six months before onset. No statistical method was used to fix the sample size in advance, and group allocation was not hidden from the investigators. Most expanded thyroid clonotypes (frequency above 0.001) were also detected in blood, suggesting blood repertoires may reflect thyroid immune responses.

This TCR derives from a woman aged 25 to 39 with Graves' ophthalmopathy. This chain joins TRBV7-2 to TRBJ1-1; the D gene cannot be resolved reliably. The sequencing sample was made of blood. In nucleotide form, the sequence is TGTGCCAGCAGCCACGATAGTACGACTGAAGCTTTCTTT. This encodes CASSHDSTTEAFF.